This entry lists 30 T cell receptor beta chains sequenced from one sample in a study of T-cell memory formation after mild COVID-19. TCRdb re-analysed the 5' RACE reads in MiXCR, keeping a single row per CDR3 protein. The sample yields under 350,000 distinct CDR3 sequences, about a sixth seen once. The material sequenced was PBMCs or a T cell subset sorted from them (not recorded which). The receptor set was obtained from a man aged 18 to 30 who had mild COVID-19 (a few samples of this study predate the infection). Cell type and time point are not known.

This chain links TRBV11-2 with TRBJ1-5; no reliable D call. Per the germline V gene, CDR1 is SGHAT and CDR2 is FQNNGV. This CDR3 comprises 13 residues. The V and J ends lost 6 bases and 4 bases respectively, with 10 bases between them. This CDR3 is CASSTVANQPQHF. CDR3 DNA: TGTGCCAGCAGTACAGTGGCAAATCAGCCCCAGCATTTT.

In its sample, this clonotype was seen a few times. V is TRBV28 and J is TRBJ2-1; D gene unclear. This CDR3 contains 12 residues. CDR1 is MDHEN, CDR2 SYDVKM, per germline. V lost 1 base and J 8 bases, leaving 6 bases between the germline ends. CDR3 nucleotides: TGTGCCAGCAGTTTATTGGGCCATGAGCAGTTCTTC. This codes for CASSLLGHEQFF.

The gene calls are TRBV28 and TRBJ2-7, with 10 bases that match TRBD1. This CDR3 comprises 13 residues. The ends lost 3 bases at V and 7 bases at J; junction bases unmatched: 3. The germline V gene encodes CDR1 MDHEN and CDR2 SYDVKM. The CDR3 region is CASSFGDRGEQYV. The CDR3 bases are TGTGCCAGCAGTTTCGGGGACAGGGGAGAGCAGTACGTC.

The chain is built from TRBV5-6 and TRBJ1-6; D is possibly TRBD1 (5 bases). This CDR3 region has 14 residues. Deletions cut 4 bases from V and 10 bases from J, with 15 bases between. CDR1 is SGHDT and CDR2 is YYEEEE in the germline V gene. The CDR3 sequence is CASSPGGIRSPLHF. The CDR3 DNA is TGTGCCAGCAGCCCGGGGGGTATAAGGTCACCCCTCCACTTT.

The V gene is TRBV20-1, the J gene TRBJ1-4; tentatively, D is TRBD1 (5 bases). CDR1 and CDR2 from the germline V gene are DFQATT and SNEGSKA (reference sequence). V dropped 3 bases and J dropped 8 bases, with 16 bases sitting between them. The CDR3 extends over 14 amino acids. CDR3 loop: CSARSGALGEKLFF. In DNA, the CDR3 is TGCAGTGCTAGGAGTGGGGCCCTAGGGGAAAAACTGTTTTTT.

Worth noting for this clonotype: The limits of the CDR3 on the DNA are not certain, so only TCRdb's listed CDR3 is given. V gene TRBV29-1 combines with J gene TRBJ2-1; TRBD2 is the table's D call, not checked against the DNA. Germline CDR1 reads SQVTM; CDR2 reads ANQGSEA. From its first to its last residue, the CDR3 has 16 amino acids. This chain's CDR3 is CSVEGVGGGNSNEQSF.

V usage is TRBV20-1 and J usage is TRBJ2-5; perhaps TRBD2 as D (6 bases). CDR1 is DFQATT and CDR2 is SNEGSKA in the germline V gene (reference sequence). V shed 5 bases and J shed 5 bases, with 12 bases lying between them. The CDR3 runs to 12 residues. As DNA, the CDR3 is TGCAGTGCTGGCGGACTATCGGAGACCCAGTACTTC. It translates to CSAGGLSETQYF.

There are many counts of this clonotype. The chain couples TRBV4-2 to TRBJ2-7, with D maybe TRBD1 (5 bases). V was trimmed by 5 bases and J by 1 base, leaving 12 bases between them. CDR3 length: 14 amino acids. Germline V lookup: CDR1 LGHNA, CDR2 YNFKEQ. The CDR3 nucleotides read TGTGCCAGCAGCAGTCCCAGGGAATCCTACGAGCAGTACGTC. This gives the protein CASSSPRESYEQYV.

The chain uses TRBV12-3 or TRBV12-4 and TRBJ1-4; D is undetermined. The V and J ends lost 7 bases and 10 bases respectively, with 19 bases between them. This CDR3 has 14 residues. DNA of the CDR3: TGTGCCAGCACCGAGGACCGTTCATGGCGAAAACTGTTTTTT. Its protein product is CASTEDRSWRKLFF.

This clonotype was seen only a few times. The rearrangement uses TRBV27 and TRBJ1-5; no definite D call. There are 12 residues in the CDR3. CDR1 MNHEY and CDR2 SMNVEV come from the germline V gene (reference sequence). The V and J ends lost 3 bases and 9 bases respectively, with 9 bases between them. The CDR3 sequence is CASSLSSGPQHF. As DNA, the CDR3 is TGTGCCAGCAGTTTGAGTTCGGGGCCCCAGCATTTT.

This clonotype turned up a few times. The V call is TRBV20-1, the J call TRBJ2-3; D is perhaps TRBD1 (5 bases). CDR1 and CDR2 from the germline V gene are DFQATT and SNEGSKA (reference sequence). Trimming left V 8 bases short and J 1 base short, with 19 bases between. The CDR3 runs to 15 residues. CDR3 sequence (DNA): TGCAGTTCCCCGGGCTACCAGGGTGGCACAGATACGCAGTATTTT. Protein product: CSSPGYQGGTDTQYF.

This clonotype was seen a few times. CDR3 protein: CASRLTSGVERETQYF. Written as DNA, the CDR3 is TGTGCCAGCAGACTTACTAGCGGAGTGGAGAGAGAGACCCAGTACTTC. The rearrangement joins TRBV6-2 or TRBV6-3 to TRBJ2-5; 8 nucleotides agree with TRBD2. V trimming: 6 bases; J trimming: 4 bases; junction bases outside the gene matches: 13. Germline values: CDR1 MNHEY, CDR2 SVGEGT. This CDR3 contains 16 residues.

V gene TRBV5-8 combines with J gene TRBJ1-5, with D possibly TRBD1 on 6 matching bases. The CDR3 totals 15 residues. V lost 7 bases and J lost 0, with 14 bases in between. The germline CDR1 and CDR2 sequences are SGHTS and YDEGEE. The CDR3 DNA follows: TGTGCCAGCGTGAGGGGGGACGTTAGCAATCAGCCCCAGCATTTT. This translates into CASVRGDVSNQPQHF. Variable domain in full (rest from reference TRBV5-8 and TRBJ1-5): EAGVTQSPTHLIKTRGQQATLRCSPISGHTSVYWYQQALGLGLQFLLWYDEGEERNRGNFPPRFSGRQFPNYSSELNVNALELEDSALYLCASVRGDVSNQPQHFGDGTRLSIL.

The V gene is TRBV15, the J gene TRBJ2-7; no reliable D call. Germline assignment: CDR1 LNHNV and CDR2 YYDKDF (reference sequence). The CDR3 totals 13 residues. Trimming took off 0 bases at V and 3 bases at J, with 6 bases between the two ends. In nucleotides, the CDR3 is TGTGCCACCAGCAGAGAGCGGCTCTACGAGCAGTACGTC. It encodes CATSRERLYEQYV.

A few counts support this clonotype. This rearrangement joins TRBV7-9 to TRBJ2-1; TRBD2 matches at 11 bases. Trimming removed 6 bases from V and 4 bases from J; junction bases left unmatched: 2. The CDR3 contains 14 residues. CDR1 is SEHNR, CDR2 FQNEAQ, per germline (reference sequence). In DNA form, the CDR3 reads TGTGCCAGCAGGCCTAGCGGGGGGTACAATGAGCAGTTCTTC. Protein: CASRPSGGYNEQFF.

This clonotype has ten or more counts. The rearrangement uses TRBV20-1 and TRBJ2-5; D remains unclear. This CDR3 comprises 13 residues. Trimming shortened V by 5 bases and J by 7 bases, and 17 bases separated the two germline ends. Germline CDR1 reads DFQATT; CDR2 reads SNEGSKA (reference sequence). The CDR3 protein is CSARVSAIGTQYF. As DNA, the CDR3 is TGCAGTGCTCGGGTCTCGGCAATAGGGACCCAGTACTTC.

This clonotype occurred many times. The rearrangement uses TRBV7-3 and TRBJ2-2; 7 positions agree with TRBD1. The germline V gene encodes CDR1 SGHTA and CDR2 FQGTGA. The CDR3 consists of 14 residues. V lost 9 bases and J lost 2; bases outside the gene matches: 6. CDR3 in DNA: TGTGCCAGTCGAAGACAGGGTAACACCGGGGAGCTGTTTTTT. Translating it yields CASRRQGNTGELFF.

V gene TRBV6-6 combines with J gene TRBJ2-1; possible D gene TRBD1, 5 bases. The CDR3 is 16 residues long. Germline lookup yields CDR1 MNHNY and CDR2 SVGAGI (reference sequence). Trimming removed 7 bases from V and 4 bases from J, with 20 bases in between. The CDR3 nucleotides read TGTGCCAGCACTCACCGTGAGACAGTAACGTACAATGAGCAGTTCTTC. Its protein product is CASTHRETVTYNEQFF.

This clonotype has only a few counts. This chain joins TRBV5-1 and TRBJ2-3, with a tentative D call TRBD1 (5 bases). The CDR3 extends over 13 amino acids. Trimming removed 0 bases at V and 5 bases at J, with 7 bases between. Per germline, CDR1 SGHRS and CDR2 YFSETQ. CDR3 DNA sequence: TGCGCCAGCAGCTTGGAGGGGCAAGATACGCAGTATTTT. Amino acid sequence: CASSLEGQDTQYF.

The J gene is TRBJ1-4, the V gene TRBV18; tentative D call: TRBD1 (6 bases). The CDR3 has 16 residues. The ends were cut back, 3 bases at V and 7 bases at J, with 18 bases in the middle. The germline V gene has CDR1 KGHSH and CDR2 LQKENI. The CDR3, as DNA: TGTGCCAGCTCACCGGGGACACCCATAGAGGGTGAAAAACTGTTTTTT. It translates to CASSPGTPIEGEKLFF. Based on the CDR3 plus reference TRBV18 and TRBJ1-4, the full variable domain is NAGVMQNPRHLVRRRGQEARLRCSPMKGHSHVYWYRQLPEEGLKFMVYLQKENIIDESGMPKERFSAEFPKEGPSILRIQQVVRGDSAAYFCASSPGTPIEGEKLFFGSGTQLSVL.

The chain carries TRBV5-1 and TRBJ1-2; D is ambiguous. The germline V and J ends were trimmed by 0 bases and 8 bases, with 8 bases remaining between them. Germline CDR1 SGHRS, CDR2 YFSETQ. This CDR3 has 12 residues. The chain's CDR3 is CASSLGVQGYTF. The CDR3 DNA is TGCGCCAGCAGCTTGGGGGTGCAGGGCTACACCTTC.

This clonotype was seen many times. Here the CDR3 reads CASSPGGSEETQYF. The CDR3 DNA sequence: TGCGCCAGCAGCCCCGGGGGTTCCGAGGAGACCCAGTACTTC. The V call is TRBV5-1, the J call TRBJ2-5; a possible D gene is TRBD2 (6 bases). Germline lookup yields CDR1 SGHRS and CDR2 YFSETQ. The CDR3 has 14 amino acids. The V and J ends lost 4 bases and 5 bases respectively, with 15 bases between them.

The V gene is TRBV28, the J gene TRBJ2-7; perhaps TRBD1 as D (6 bases). The CDR3 totals 16 residues. Between the trimmed V and J ends, which lost 6 bases and 6 bases, there was a span of 24 bases. Germline V gene lookup returns CDR1 MDHEN and CDR2 SYDVKM. The CDR3 coding sequence is TGTGCCAGCAGACCCCCTGAGGACAGAGTAGCTGCCGAGCAGTACGTC. It yields the protein CASRPPEDRVAAEQYV.

V gene TRBV6-1 combines with J gene TRBJ2-1, with TRBD2 matching over 10 bases. Germline V CDR1 and CDR2: MNHNS, SASEGT. V lost 7 bases, J lost 0 bases, and 3 bases stayed unmatched. The CDR3 is made up of 15 amino acids. The CDR3 loop reads CASNPSGGSYNEQFF. The CDR3 DNA follows: TGTGCCAGCAACCCTAGCGGGGGCTCCTACAATGAGCAGTTCTTC.

This clonotype was counted a few times. The chain combines TRBV10-3 with TRBJ2-5, with 9 bases lining up with TRBD1. V lost 5 bases and J lost 5; bases outside the gene matches: 6. CDR3 length equals 14 residues. The germline V gene encodes CDR1 ENHRY and CDR2 SYGVKD. Written as DNA, the CDR3 is TGTGCCATCAGTAAAACAGGGGGCGCTGAGACCCAGTACTTC. Translated: CAISKTGGAETQYF.

The genes are TRBV7-2 and TRBJ1-4, with D unresolved. The length of the CDR3 is 16 residues. Germline loops: CDR1 SGHTA, CDR2 FQGNSA. The V gene lost 1 base and the J gene lost 2 bases, with 11 bases spanning the gap. The chain's CDR3 is CASSLERSSTNEKLFF. CDR3 in DNA: TGTGCCAGCAGCTTAGAGAGGTCTTCCACTAATGAAAAACTGTTTTTT. Full variable domain (missing parts from reference TRBV7-2 and TRBJ1-4): GAGVSQSPSNKVTEKGKDVELRCDPISGHTALYWYRQSLGQGLEFLIYFQGNSAPDKSGLPSDRFSAERTGGSVSTLTIQRTQQEDSAVYLCASSLERSSTNEKLFFGSGTQLSVL.

This clonotype was found many times. J is TRBJ2-5 and V is TRBV20-1, with 10 bases lining up with TRBD2. CDR1 and CDR2 (germline): DFQATT, SNEGSKA (reference sequence). There are 15 residues in the CDR3. V was pared by 6 bases and J by 1 base, with 8 bases of the junction left unmatched. CDR3 amino acids: CSALSGGTFQETQYF. CDR3 sequence (DNA): TGCAGTGCCCTTAGCGGGGGGACCTTCCAAGAGACCCAGTACTTC.

This clonotype was observed a handful of times. The V call is TRBV14, the J call TRBJ2-5, with D possibly TRBD2 on 6 matching bases. Trimming shortened V by 5 bases and J by 7 bases, and 17 bases separated the two germline ends. The germline V gene encodes CDR1 SGHDN and CDR2 FVKESK. The CDR3 has 14 residues. CDR3 sequence reads: CASSGMGRGLTQYF. In DNA form, the CDR3 reads TGTGCCAGCAGCGGAATGGGACGGGGGTTGACCCAGTACTTC. The full variable domain, rest sourced from reference TRBV14 and TRBJ2-5, is EAGVTQFPSHSVIEKGQTVTLRCDPISGHDNLYWYRRVMGKEIKFLLHFVKESKQDESGMPNNRFLAERTGGTYSTLKVQPAELEDSGVYFCASSGMGRGLTQYFGPGTRLLVL.

This clonotype was observed a handful of times. The chain carries TRBV14 and TRBJ2-7, with TRBD1 matching over 7 bases. The trim removed 4 bases at V and 3 bases at J, leaving 3 bases unmatched. Germline lookup yields CDR1 SGHDN and CDR2 FVKESK. The CDR3 length is 13 residues. The CDR3 loop reads CASSLTGVYEQYV. As DNA, the CDR3 is TGTGCCAGCAGCCTTACAGGGGTCTACGAGCAGTACGTC.

The chain has TRBV12-3 or TRBV12-4 and TRBJ1-2; 9 positions agree with TRBD1. The CDR3 has 14 residues. The trim removed 4 bases at V and 8 bases at J, leaving 8 bases unmatched. The CDR3 region has the DNA TGTGCCAGCAGTTCTCGACAGGGGGTAGGGGGCTACACCTTC. Translated, it gives CASSSRQGVGGYTF.